This record covers a single T cell receptor (beta chain). Within the sample, other DNA sequences also encode this same CDR3. The CD4+ fraction was divided into a CD45RA+ naive subset and a CD45RA-negative memory subset. The sample comes from a study of shared clonotypes between healthy human individuals. Germline V gene sequence: CDR1 LNHDA, CDR2 SQIVND (reference sequence). The CDR3 runs 14 residues. V was trimmed by 3 bases and J by 4 bases, leaving 9 bases between them. Assay runs were performed at deep level. Method: immunoSEQ multiplex PCR; TCRdb's copy keeps in-frame clones and lacks some. The sample holds 2 million to 3 million clones, 80% to 95% seen once.

The sample was naive CD4+ T cells from PBMCs. Regarding subset: CD45RA+ positively selected. This clonotype was obtained from a man between 18 and 29 years old in good health. Some clones in this sample may be carry-over from other donors' samples. This sequence joins TRBV19 and TRBJ2-2; D is undetermined. CDR3 sequence: CASSIGLSTGELFF. For the CDR3, the DNA is TGTGCCAGTAGTATCGGCCTATCCACCGGGGAGCTGTTTTTT.